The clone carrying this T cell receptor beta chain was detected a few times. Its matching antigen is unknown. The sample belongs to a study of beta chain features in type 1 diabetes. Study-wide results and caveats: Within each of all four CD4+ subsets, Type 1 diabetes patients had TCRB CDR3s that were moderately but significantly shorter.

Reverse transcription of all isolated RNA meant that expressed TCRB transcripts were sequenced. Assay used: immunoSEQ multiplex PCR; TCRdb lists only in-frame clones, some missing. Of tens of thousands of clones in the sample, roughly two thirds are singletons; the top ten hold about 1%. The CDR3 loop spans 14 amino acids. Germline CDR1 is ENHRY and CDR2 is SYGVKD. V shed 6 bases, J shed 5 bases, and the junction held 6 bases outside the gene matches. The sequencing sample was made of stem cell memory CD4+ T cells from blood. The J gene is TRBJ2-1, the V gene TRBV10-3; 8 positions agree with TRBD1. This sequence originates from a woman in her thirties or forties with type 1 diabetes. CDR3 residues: CAIRRQGRDNEQFF. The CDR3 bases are TGTGCCATCAGGCGACAGGGGCGCGACAATGAGCAGTTCTTC.